This is a list of T cell receptor beta chains from one sample in a study of blood T cell repertoires in COVID-19. Repertoires were generated with immunoSEQ multiplex PCR, while TCRdb's copy carries only in-frame clones and drops some. The table records approximately 6,600 clones, 85% to 90% of them present only once. Sequencing was done on a sample of peripheral blood. The receptor source for this set is an elderly man with active COVID-19. Each CDR3 is given with its conserved first and last residue. Fields, in order: D gene, clone size, V gene, J gene, CDR3 DNA, CDR3 protein. A D gene is named only where the DNA matches it firmly. Clone size is given for some rows only: seen once, a few or many times, or a class if the clone is expanded.

D: TRBD1
size: .
V: TRBV29-1
J: TRBJ1-5
DNA: TGCAGCGTCGCCGGGACAGATAATCAGCCCCAGCATTTT
CDR3: CSVAGTDNQPQHF

D: .
size: .
V: TRBV10-3
J: TRBJ2-7
DNA: TGTGCCATCAGGGTAGGAGGGAGCGGGTTGGACGAGCAGTACTTC
CDR3: CAIRVGGSGLDEQYF

D: .
size: few
V: TRBV28
J: TRBJ1-4
DNA: TGTGCCAGCAGTGGACAGCCAACTAATGAAAAACTGTTTTTT
CDR3: CASSGQPTNEKLFF

D: TRBD1
size: .
V: TRBV11-2
J: TRBJ2-6
DNA: TGTGCCAGCAGCCTAGAGGTAGGGACAGGGTTTTTCTCTGGGGCCAACGTCCTGACTTTC
CDR3: CASSLEVGTGFFSGANVLTF

D: TRBD2
size: .
V: TRBV6-1
J: TRBJ2-7
DNA: TGTGCCAGCAGTGCCAGCCCGGGACTAGCGGGAGAAGGGGAGTACTTC
CDR3: CASSASPGLAGEGEYF

D: .
size: .
V: TRBV18
J: TRBJ2-7
DNA: TGTGCCAGCTCCCTCACAGACACAGGGAGCTCCTACGAGCAGTACTTC
CDR3: CASSLTDTGSSYEQYF

D: .
size: .
V: TRBV28
J: TRBJ2-5
DNA: TGTGCCAGCAGTTTATCGGGGGGCGCCGGCGAGACCCAGTACTTC
CDR3: CASSLSGGAGETQYF

D: TRBD1
size: .
V: TRBV18
J: TRBJ2-7
DNA: TGTGCCAGCTCCCCGAGCGGACAGGGGATTTACGAGCAGTACTTC
CDR3: CASSPSGQGIYEQYF

D: TRBD1
size: .
V: TRBV7-2
J: TRBJ1-5
DNA: TGTGCCAGCAGCTTAGCCCAGACAGGGATCAATCAGCCCCAGCATTTT
CDR3: CASSLAQTGINQPQHF

D: .
size: .
V: TRBV2
J: TRBJ2-4
DNA: TGTGCCAGCAGTGAAGCCTTACAGGGAAACAGGTACTTC
CDR3: CASSEALQGNRYF

D: TRBD1
size: .
V: TRBV6-5
J: TRBJ1-5
DNA: TGTGCCAGCAGCCACGGACAGGACCAGCCCCAGCATTTT
CDR3: CASSHGQDQPQHF

D: TRBD2
size: .
V: TRBV23-1
J: TRBJ2-3
DNA: TGCGCCAGCAGCCTCGCTAGCGGGAGGGCCATTTCTAGCACAGATACGCAGTATTTT
CDR3: CASSLASGRAISSTDTQYF

D: TRBD2
size: .
V: TRBV4-3
J: TRBJ2-1
DNA: TGCGCCAGCAGTTTAGAGAGGACTAGCGTAATTGAGCAGTTCTTC
CDR3: CASSLERTSVIEQFF

D: TRBD1
size: .
V: TRBV7-9
J: TRBJ2-7
DNA: TGTGCCAGCAGCTTGACAGGGTCGGTTAACGAGCAGTACTTC
CDR3: CASSLTGSVNEQYF

D: TRBD1
size: .
V: TRBV5-1
J: TRBJ2-5
DNA: TGCGCCAGCAGCTCGGGACAGGGGTCGTCAGAGACCCAGTACTTC
CDR3: CASSSGQGSSETQYF

D: .
size: .
V: TRBV12-3/TRBV12-4
J: TRBJ1-1
DNA: TGTGCCAGCAGTTTAGCGCGGAGGGCTGAAGCTTTCTTT
CDR3: CASSLARRAEAFF

D: .
size: .
V: TRBV19
J: TRBJ2-1
DNA: TGTGCCAGTAGTATAGGGACACTGAGCTCCTACAATGAGCAGTTCTTC
CDR3: CASSIGTLSSYNEQFF

D: TRBD2
size: .
V: TRBV27
J: TRBJ2-3
DNA: TGTGCCAGCAAACGGGCGGGAGAGCTAGATACGCAGTATTTT
CDR3: CASKRAGELDTQYF

D: TRBD1
size: .
V: TRBV9
J: TRBJ2-1
DNA: TGTGCCAGCAGCCCTCGACAGGGGGCCTACAATGAGCAGTTCTTC
CDR3: CASSPRQGAYNEQFF